Below, 23 T cell receptor beta chains from the same sample are listed, as sequenced in a study of blood T cell repertoires in COVID-19. The data were produced by immunoSEQ multiplex PCR, yet TCRdb's version contains in-frame clones alone and is incomplete. The sample carries 60,000 to 100,000 clones, approximately 90% recorded once. Sequenced input: peripheral blood. The source of these receptors is a man over 45 with active COVID-19.

The V and J genes are TRBV4-3 and TRBJ1-2; possibly TRBD1 for D (6 bases). The CDR3 covers 13 residues. Per the germline V gene, CDR1 is LGHNA and CDR2 is YSLEER. The V gene lost 3 bases and the J gene lost 3 bases, with 8 bases spanning the gap. The CDR3 bases are TGCGCCAGCAGCCAGGACAGATACTATGGCTACACCTTC. Protein: CASSQDRYYGYTF.

The chain employs TRBV10-3 and TRBJ2-1, with 9 bases lining up with TRBD2. Trimming took 3 bases from V and 8 from J; bases not matched to a gene: 8. CDR1 and CDR2 from the germline V gene are ENHRY and SYGVKD. The CDR3 has 15 amino acids. DNA of the CDR3: TGTGCCATCAGTGATGGGGTGGCGGGAGGGTATGAGCAGTTCTTC. As protein: CAISDGVAGGYEQFF.

The V and J genes are TRBV19 and TRBJ2-3, with 7 bases lining up with TRBD1. Trimming cost V 8 bases and J 1 base; bases outside gene matches: 3. The germline gives CDR1 LNHDA, CDR2 SQIVND (reference sequence). This CDR3 contains 13 residues. CDR3 sequence (DNA): TGTGCCAGTCGGGACAGAGGCACAGATACGCAGTATTTT. It codes for CASRDRGTDTQYF.

The rearrangement links TRBV19 to TRBJ1-5, with D maybe TRBD1 (6 bases). Trimming removed 9 bases from V and 0 bases from J, with 12 bases in between. Per the germline V gene, CDR1 is LNHDA and CDR2 is SQIVND (reference sequence). The CDR3 spans 14 residues. The CDR3 DNA reads as TGTGCCAGCTACAGGGAGTATAGCAATCAGCCCCAGCATTTT. Protein: CASYREYSNQPQHF.

This rearrangement joins TRBV7-2 to TRBJ1-6; D gene uncertain. The germline V gene has CDR1 SGHTA and CDR2 FQGNSA. V was shortened by 1 base and J by 8 bases, with 6 bases between the two germline ends. The CDR3 has 13 amino acids. The CDR3 nucleotides read TGTGCCAGCAGCTTAGTCGAGGATTCACCCCTCCACTTT. It yields the protein CASSLVEDSPLHF.

This rearrangement joins TRBV27 to TRBJ2-1; a weak D match, TRBD2 (5 bases). This CDR3 has 15 amino acids. Germline-derived CDR1 and CDR2 are MNHEY and SMNVEV (reference sequence). V dropped 4 bases and J dropped 8 bases, with 18 bases sitting between them. CDR3 residues: CASSSTEAKTYEQFF. The CDR3 nucleotides read TGTGCCAGCAGTTCCACGGAGGCCAAAACGTATGAGCAGTTCTTC.

The V gene is TRBV24-1, the J gene TRBJ1-2; D is uncertain. Germline CDR1 is KGHDR and CDR2 is SFDVKD. With 2 bases removed from V and 1 base from J, the gap between germline ends came to 13 bases. This CDR3 has 16 amino acids. CDR3 amino acids: CATSDSRRTVNYGYTF. As DNA, the CDR3 is TGTGCCACCAGTGATTCAAGAAGAACTGTTAACTATGGCTACACCTTC.

This chain uses TRBV29-1 with TRBJ2-3, with TRBD2 matching over 9 bases. With V trimmed by 5 bases and J by 0 bases, 3 bases remained unmatched. The length of the CDR3 is 14 residues. The germline CDR1 and CDR2 sequences are SQVTM and ANQGSEA. The CDR3 DNA reads as TGCAGCGTTCTGCGGGAGGGCAGCACAGATACGCAGTATTTT. This encodes CSVLREGSTDTQYF.

The chain uses TRBV5-1 and TRBJ2-2, with D uncertain. Germline loops: CDR1 SGHRS, CDR2 YFSETQ. The CDR3 spans 14 residues. V was clipped by 0 bases and J by 2 bases, with 5 bases between them. The CDR3: CASSLASNTGELFF. DNA of the CDR3: TGCGCCAGCAGCTTGGCCAGTAACACCGGGGAGCTGTTTTTT.

The chain is built from TRBV5-4 and TRBJ2-1; 10 nucleotides agree with TRBD2. The CDR3 extends over 17 amino acids. J was trimmed by 5 bases and V by 5 bases; bases with no gene match: 13. Per germline, CDR1 SGHNT and CDR2 YYREEE (reference sequence). The chain's CDR3 is CASRSTGSGRANNEQFF. The CDR3 region has the DNA TGTGCCAGCAGATCTACGGGGAGCGGGAGGGCGAACAATGAGCAGTTCTTC.

V is TRBV7-2 and J is TRBJ1-5; TRBD1 is a possible D gene (6 bases). The length of the CDR3 is 13 residues. V was pared by 5 bases and J by 6 bases, with 11 bases between. Germline V gene lookup returns CDR1 SGHTA and CDR2 FQGNSA. CDR3 region: CASSLGASQPQHF. The CDR3 coding sequence is TGTGCCAGCAGCCTGGGGGCAAGTCAGCCCCAGCATTTT.

V usage is TRBV10-2 and J usage is TRBJ1-2; D possibly corresponds to TRBD1 (6 bases). Germline CDR1 is WSHSY and CDR2 is SAAADI. The V end lost 6 bases, the J end lost 5 bases, and 22 bases lay between the germline ends. CDR3 size: 16 residues. CDR3 bases: TGCGCCAGCAGCTTAGATCTTGGGGGCGGTTGGTATGGCTACACCTTC. Encoded protein: CASSLDLGGGWYGYTF.

This chain joins TRBV3-1 (or the pseudogene TRBV3-2) and TRBJ1-1; 9 positions agree with TRBD1. J gave up 4 bases and V 1 base, and 4 bases lay outside the gene matches. The CDR3 has 15 amino acids. CDR1 and CDR2 from the germline V gene are LGHDT and YNNKEL (reference sequence). The CDR3 DNA reads TGTGCCAGCAGCCAAGTCGACAGGGGGTTCACTGAAGCTTTCTTT. Its translation: CASSQVDRGFTEAFF.

The V call is TRBV4-1, the J call TRBJ1-3; TRBD1 matches at 8 bases. The V segment lost 3 bases and the J segment 0 bases; nucleotides outside the gene matches: 10. Germline V gene data show CDR1 as MGHRA and CDR2 as YSYEKL. This CDR3 has 18 amino acids. The CDR3 nucleotides are TGCGCCAGCAGCCACTCGACACAGGGGGGAGTCTCTGGAAACACCATATATTTT. It translates to CASSHSTQGGVSGNTIYF.

The sample holds a few counts of this clone. The gene calls are TRBV27 and TRBJ1-6, with D maybe TRBD1 (6 bases). V lost 0 bases and J lost 5, with 14 bases in between. The CDR3 runs 17 residues. The V gene's germline CDR1 is MNHEY and CDR2 SMNVEV (reference sequence). CDR3 DNA: TGTGCCAGCAGTTTATCGGGCAGGGGCTTTGATAATTCACCCCTCCACTTT. Its translation is CASSLSGRGFDNSPLHF.

The rearrangement joins TRBV5-4 to TRBJ1-2; D is undetermined. Germline loops: CDR1 SGHNT, CDR2 YYREEE (reference sequence). This CDR3 is 13 amino acids long. Trimming cost V 3 bases and J 5 bases, with 11 bases left between them. CDR3 protein: CASSSDNGYGYTF. CDR3 nucleotide sequence: TGTGCCAGCAGCTCAGATAACGGGTATGGCTACACCTTC.

This chain connects TRBV19 to TRBJ2-5; TRBD2 aligns across 9 bases. V was pared by 4 bases and J by 1 base, with 1 base of the junction left unmatched. Germline V gene lookup returns CDR1 LNHDA and CDR2 SQIVND (reference sequence). CDR3 size: 14 residues. The CDR3 sequence: CASSTSGVQETQYF. CDR3 nucleotide sequence: TGTGCCAGTAGTACTAGCGGGGTCCAAGAGACCCAGTACTTC.

The V and J genes are TRBV10-3 and TRBJ2-1; D is perhaps TRBD2 (7 bases). Germline-derived CDR1 and CDR2 are ENHRY and SYGVKD. The CDR3 is 14 residues long. The CDR3 region is CATSRAGEGNEQFF. CDR3 nucleotide sequence: TGTGCGACGTCGAGGGCAGGGGAGGGCAATGAGCAGTTCTTC.

This chain joins TRBV29-1 and TRBJ2-5; D perhaps matches TRBD2 (5 bases). CDR3 size: 13 residues. Looked up from germline, CDR1 is SQVTM and CDR2 is ANQGSEA. Deletions cut 7 bases from V and 4 bases from J, with 16 bases between. Written as DNA, the CDR3 is TGCAGCGGTAACATAGAGGGTGGAGAGACCCAGTACTTC. It codes for CSGNIEGGETQYF.

The J gene is TRBJ1-2, the V gene TRBV6-2 or TRBV6-3, with D possibly being TRBD1 (6 bases). This CDR3 has 14 amino acids. Between the trimmed V and J ends, which lost 0 bases and 2 bases, there was a span of 7 bases. Germline V gene data show CDR1 as MNHEY and CDR2 as SVGEGT. The CDR3 region is CASSYSQGNYGYTF. The CDR3 DNA reads TGTGCCAGCAGTTACTCTCAGGGGAACTATGGCTACACCTTC.

The genes are TRBV3-1 (or the pseudogene TRBV3-2) and TRBJ2-5, with a weak D call TRBD1 (5 bases). The ends were cut back, 2 bases at V and 5 bases at J, with 15 bases in the middle. In germline, CDR1 is LGHDT, CDR2 YNNKEL (reference sequence). This CDR3 has 15 residues. CDR3 DNA: TGTGCCAGCAGCCAATTCGACGGCTCAGGGGAGACCCAGTACTTC. It yields the protein CASSQFDGSGETQYF.

V usage is TRBV23-1 and J usage is TRBJ1-5, with D possibly matching TRBD1 (5 bases). TRBV23-1 belongs to the ORF category, with a function that is uncertain. This CDR3 is 18 amino acids long. Trimming cost V 0 bases and J 3 bases, with 18 bases left between them. Here the CDR3 reads CASSQSWGVLEDNQPQHF. DNA of the CDR3: TGCGCCAGCAGTCAATCGTGGGGGGTTCTGGAGGACAATCAGCCCCAGCATTTT.

In this sample, this clone turned up a few times. The V gene is TRBV7-2, the J gene TRBJ2-3, with 8 bases identical to TRBD2. The germline V gene encodes CDR1 SGHTA and CDR2 FQGNSA. V lost 1 base, J lost 3 bases, and 3 bases stayed unmatched. CDR3 length: 15 amino acids. CDR3 region: CASSLGVAGTDTQYF. In DNA, the CDR3 is TGTGCCAGCAGCTTAGGGGTAGCGGGAACAGATACGCAGTATTTT.